This T cell receptor (beta chain) was documented in a study of STAT5B mutations in CD4+ large granular lymphocyte leukemia. Germline-derived CDR1 and CDR2 are SGHNT and YYREEE (reference sequence). V lost 3 bases and J 0 bases, leaving 12 bases between the germline ends. The CDR3 length is 15 residues. Control samples were healthy donors' buffy coats. The repertoire was sequenced with immunoSEQ multiplex PCR; TCRdb's copy has only in-frame clones and lacks some. Here the sample spans around 24,000 clones, just under 75% being singletons. Sequencing used CD4+ T cells from blood buffy coats. The chain has TRBV5-4 and TRBJ1-2, with D unclear. The TCR sequence derives from a human donor in good health. The CDR3 sequence is CASSSGLPSNYGYTF. As DNA, the CDR3 is TGTGCCAGCAGCTCGGGTCTTCCGTCTAACTATGGCTACACCTTC.